This T cell receptor (beta chain) was sequenced in a study of cytomegalovirus exposure and HLA in healthy donors. The CDR3 extends over 14 amino acids. V lost 1 base and J lost 3, with 9 bases in between. Per the germline V gene, CDR1 is SGHNT and CDR2 is YENEEA. Study observations and caveats: The finding came from a later analysis; first-cohort TCR clusters tended to co-occur in the 120 or so validation repertoires.

This clone was observed a single time. Its antigen is unidentified. TCRdb keeps only in-frame clones here, not all; method: immunoSEQ multiplex PCR. The table includes 110,000 to 150,000 clones, 70% to 90% detected once. The chain couples TRBV11-3 to TRBJ1-1; tentative D call: TRBD1 (6 bases). This clonotype originated in a woman under 40 in good health and CMV-seronegative. Sequenced: PBMCs. The CDR3 region has the DNA TGTGCCAGCAGCTTAGGTGGGGGCTACACTGAAGCTTTCTTT. Translated: CASSLGGGYTEAFF.